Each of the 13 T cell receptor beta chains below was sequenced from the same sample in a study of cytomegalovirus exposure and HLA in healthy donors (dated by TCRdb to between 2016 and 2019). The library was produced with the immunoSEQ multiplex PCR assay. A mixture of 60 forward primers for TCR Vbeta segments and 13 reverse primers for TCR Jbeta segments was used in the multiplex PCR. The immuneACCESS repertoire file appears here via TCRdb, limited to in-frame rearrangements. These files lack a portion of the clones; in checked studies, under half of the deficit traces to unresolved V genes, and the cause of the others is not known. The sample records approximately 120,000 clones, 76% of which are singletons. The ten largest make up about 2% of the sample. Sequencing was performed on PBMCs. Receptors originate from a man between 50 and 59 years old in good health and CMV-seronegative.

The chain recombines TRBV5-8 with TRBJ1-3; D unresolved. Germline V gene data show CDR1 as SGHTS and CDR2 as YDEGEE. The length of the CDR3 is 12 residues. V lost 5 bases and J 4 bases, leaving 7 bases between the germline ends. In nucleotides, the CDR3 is TGTGCCAGCAGGGGCCGGGGAAACACCATATATTTT. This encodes CASRGRGNTIYF.

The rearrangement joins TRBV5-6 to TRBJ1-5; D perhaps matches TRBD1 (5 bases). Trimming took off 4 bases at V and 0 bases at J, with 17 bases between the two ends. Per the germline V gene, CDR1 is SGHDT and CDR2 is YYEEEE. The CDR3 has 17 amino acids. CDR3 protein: CASSQDKKRYSNQPQHF. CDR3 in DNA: TGTGCCAGCAGCCAGGACAAGAAAAGGTATAGCAATCAGCCCCAGCATTTT.

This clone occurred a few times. The CDR3 is CASSWDTGPYEQYF. CDR3 bases: TGCGCCAGCAGCTGGGACACCGGTCCCTACGAGCAGTACTTC. The J gene is TRBJ2-7, the V gene TRBV5-1; D might be TRBD1 (6 bases). V was pared by 3 bases and J by 2 bases, with 12 bases between. The CDR3 is 14 residues long. Germline CDR1 is SGHRS and CDR2 is YFSETQ. Together with reference TRBV5-1 and TRBJ2-7, the CDR3 gives the full variable domain: KAGVTQTPRYLIKTRGQQVTLSCSPISGHRSVSWYQQTPGQGLQFLFEYFSETQRNKGNFPGRFSGRQFSNSRSEMNVSTLELGDSALYLCASSWDTGPYEQYFGPGTRLTVT.

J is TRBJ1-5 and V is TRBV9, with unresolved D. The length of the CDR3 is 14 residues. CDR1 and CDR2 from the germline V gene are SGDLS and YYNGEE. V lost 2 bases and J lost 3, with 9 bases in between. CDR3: CASSVSAVNQPQHF. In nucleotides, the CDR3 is TGTGCCAGCAGCGTTAGCGCCGTCAATCAGCCCCAGCATTTT.

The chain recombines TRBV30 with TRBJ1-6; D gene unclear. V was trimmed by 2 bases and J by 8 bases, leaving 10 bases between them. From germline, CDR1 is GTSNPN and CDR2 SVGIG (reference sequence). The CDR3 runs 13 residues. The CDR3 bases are TGTGCCTGGAGTCTTTATGAGTATTCACCCCTCCACTTT. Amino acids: CAWSLYEYSPLHF.

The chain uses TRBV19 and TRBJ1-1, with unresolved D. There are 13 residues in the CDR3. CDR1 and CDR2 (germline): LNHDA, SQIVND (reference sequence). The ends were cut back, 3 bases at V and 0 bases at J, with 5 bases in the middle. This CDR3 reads CASSISLNTEAFF. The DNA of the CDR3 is TGTGCCAGTAGTATTTCCTTGAACACTGAAGCTTTCTTT.

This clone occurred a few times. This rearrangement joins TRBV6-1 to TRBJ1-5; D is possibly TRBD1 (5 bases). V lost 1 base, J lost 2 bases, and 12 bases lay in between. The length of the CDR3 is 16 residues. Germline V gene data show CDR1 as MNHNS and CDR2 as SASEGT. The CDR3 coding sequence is TGTGCCAGCAGTGAAGTGGAAGGGGTGGGCAATCAGCCCCAGCATTTT. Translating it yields CASSEVEGVGNQPQHF.

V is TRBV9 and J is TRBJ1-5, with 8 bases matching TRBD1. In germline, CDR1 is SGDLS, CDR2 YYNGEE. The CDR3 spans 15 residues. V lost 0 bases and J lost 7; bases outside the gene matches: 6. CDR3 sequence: CASSVGTGWNQPQHF. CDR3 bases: TGTGCCAGCAGCGTAGGGACAGGGTGGAACCAGCCCCAGCATTTT.

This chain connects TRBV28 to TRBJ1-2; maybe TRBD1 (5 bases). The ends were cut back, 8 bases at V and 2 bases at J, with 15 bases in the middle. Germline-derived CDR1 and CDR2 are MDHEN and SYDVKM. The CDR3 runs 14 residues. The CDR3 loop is CASLGVSENYGYTF. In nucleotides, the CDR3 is TGTGCCAGCCTAGGGGTCAGCGAAAACTATGGCTACACCTTC.

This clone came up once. The CDR3 nucleotides are TGTGCCGGGAGGGAAATAGTTGGCTATGGCTACACCTTC. This encodes CAGREIVGYGYTF. The V call is TRBV6-1, the J call TRBJ1-2; no firm D call. Germline V lookup: CDR1 MNHNS, CDR2 SASEGT. CDR3 size: 13 residues. V lost 11 bases and J lost 4, with 17 bases in between.

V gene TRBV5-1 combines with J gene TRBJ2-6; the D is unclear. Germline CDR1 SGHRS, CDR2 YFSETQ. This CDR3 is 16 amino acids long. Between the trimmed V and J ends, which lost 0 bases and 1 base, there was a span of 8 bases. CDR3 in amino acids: CASSLAGRSGANVLTF. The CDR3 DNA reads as TGCGCCAGCAGCTTGGCCGGCAGGTCTGGGGCCAACGTCCTGACTTTC.

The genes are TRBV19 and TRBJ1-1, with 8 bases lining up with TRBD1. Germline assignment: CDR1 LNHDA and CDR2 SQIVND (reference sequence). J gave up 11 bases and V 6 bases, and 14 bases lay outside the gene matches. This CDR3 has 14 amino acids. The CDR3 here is CASRKSNRGSRAFF. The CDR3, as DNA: TGTGCCAGTAGGAAATCAAACAGGGGGTCGAGGGCTTTCTTT.

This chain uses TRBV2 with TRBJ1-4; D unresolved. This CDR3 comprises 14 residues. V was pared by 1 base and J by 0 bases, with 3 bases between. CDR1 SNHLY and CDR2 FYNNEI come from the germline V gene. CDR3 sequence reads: CASSEDTTNEKLFF. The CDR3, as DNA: TGTGCCAGCAGTGAAGATACAACTAATGAAAAACTGTTTTTT.